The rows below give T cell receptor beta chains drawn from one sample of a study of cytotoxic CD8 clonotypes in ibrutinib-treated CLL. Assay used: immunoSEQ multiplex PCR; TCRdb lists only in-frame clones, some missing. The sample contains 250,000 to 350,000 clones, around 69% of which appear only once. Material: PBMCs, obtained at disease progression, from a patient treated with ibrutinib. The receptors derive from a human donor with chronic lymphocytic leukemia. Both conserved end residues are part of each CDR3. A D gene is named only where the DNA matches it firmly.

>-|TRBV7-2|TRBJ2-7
CASSLRRDHSSYEQYF
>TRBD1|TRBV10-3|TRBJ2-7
CAIRAPGQGNYEQYF
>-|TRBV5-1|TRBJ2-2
CASSKAAGTGELFF
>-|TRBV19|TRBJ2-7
CASSITLGYEQYF
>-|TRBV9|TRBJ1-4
CASSVPQPGVGVGELFF
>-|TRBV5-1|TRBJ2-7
CASSLGDAYEQYF
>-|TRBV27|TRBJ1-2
CASSRRGGHDYGYTF
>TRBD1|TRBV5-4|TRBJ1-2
CASSLDRGIYGYTF
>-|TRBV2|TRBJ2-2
CASIRSGNTGELFF
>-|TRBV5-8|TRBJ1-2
CASSHRAGVNYGYTF
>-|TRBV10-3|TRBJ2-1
CAISEPGLHNEQFF
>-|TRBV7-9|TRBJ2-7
CASSLTYEQYF
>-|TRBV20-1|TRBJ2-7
CSGRTGGGQYF